A selection of T cell receptor beta chains follows, all from one sample in a study of cytomegalovirus exposure and HLA in healthy donors. Profiling relied on immunoSEQ multiplex PCR, and the TCRdb table lists in-frame clones only, not all of them. Among 130,000 or so clones listed, approximately 74% were seen once. The sequencing sample was made of PBMCs. The origin of the receptors is a man aged 35-49 years in good health and CMV-seropositive. Each CDR3 is given without its conserved first and last residue.

v_gene	CDR3aa
TRBV30	AWRLGGSYEQY
TRBV6-5	ASRETGNGQPQH
TRBV7-8	ASSKVRDRVFGEQY
TRBV9	ASSVSANTGELF
TRBV19	ASSSPSARTDTQY
TRBV7-9	AGRSGYNNEQF
TRBV2	ASRAVGGYT
TRBV28	ASSPFTTKETQY
TRBV11-2	ASTLGGGPYEQY
TRBV10-3	ATAEIYEQY
TRBV6-6	ASSYAPGLPGNTIY
TRBV5-4	ASSLAGGRILYGYT
TRBV28	ASSSPAGVGNQPQH
TRBV28	ASRQKSGVGYEQY
TRBV7-9	ASSSDRVADTQY
TRBV2	ASSESNVTSGLSYNEQF
TRBV5-1	ASSLEGLSNTEAF
TRBV28	ASSRSDRLWTEAF
TRBV28	ASRRQGTGGYT
TRBV4-2	ASSLSGREGEQF
TRBV6-1	ASRRDTEAF
TRBV5-5	ASSLERLAGASEQF
TRBV6-6	ASSYPAGTQY
TRBV30	AWSVGRDSPLH
TRBV21-1	ASSKDGSGGAWDTQY
TRBV7-9	ASSSVNQPQH
TRBV5-1	ASSLGGQGGTDTQY
TRBV21-1	ASSSPRHNTGELF
TRBV6-1	ASSEGEGWGNQPQH
TRBV7-9	ASSSGGNEQF
TRBV18	ASSPLKVAGVNTGELF
TRBV10-2	ASGEGNTEAF
TRBV11-3	ASRTGSNQPQH
TRBV9	ASSVGSAGGTDTQY
TRBV10-3	AISELQTGTNTEAF
TRBV28	ASSLRSSANEKLF
TRBV19	ASTPNRDRKNQPQH
TRBV5-4	ASSQDAGQNYGYT
TRBV10-3	AIRTSGGSYEQY
TRBV7-9	ASSLGVGAGGYT
TRBV19	ASSTPGQHSYEQY
TRBV5-1	ASSDNRVGLGEKLF
TRBV12-5	ASGPRSYEQY